This T cell receptor beta chain was retrieved from a study of blood T cell repertoires in COVID-19. Overall study: The origin of the acute and convalescent COVID-19 samples was the United States, Italy and Spain. PBMCs, B-cell-depleted T cells, or T cells provided the cDNA or gDNA that made up the material.

Those who participated ranged in age from roughly 18 to 90 years and resided in about two dozen US areas. As handled by the study authors: Estimation of nucleated cell counts was performed using reference gene primer amplification. TCRdb's table, derived via immunoSEQ multiplex PCR, lists solely in-frame clones and lacks some. That table is the source of V, J and clone size, and D and trimming were worked out from the DNA. This table holds around 200,000 clones, around 88% found once. Sequenced: PBMCs or T cells enriched from blood (not recorded which). This clonotype was sampled from a man in his forties with acute COVID-19.

This CDR3 is CASMPRTGDQPQHF. The CDR3 nucleotides are TGTGCCAGCATGCCCAGGACAGGGGACCAGCCCCAGCATTTT. This chain uses TRBV6-5 with TRBJ1-5; 9 bases line up with TRBD1. J lost 7 bases, V lost 7 bases, and 8 bases had no gene match. Germline CDR1 is MNHEY and CDR2 is SVGAGI. The CDR3 has 14 residues.